This T cell receptor (beta chain) was identified in a study of early T cells in non-severe SARS-CoV-2 infection. Unmatched junction bases numbered 12, after V lost 6 bases and J lost 4 bases. The CDR3 sequence is 17 residues long. Germline values: CDR1 WNHNN, CDR2 SYGVQD (reference sequence). This clonotype was seen more than once but under ten times. Its antigen is unidentified. Unique molecular identifiers were added to individual cDNA molecules. Using its own MiXCR run on the 5' RACE reads, TCRdb lists one record per CDR3 protein. Here the sample spans 85,000 to 90,000 distinct CDR3 sequences, approximately 14% being singletons. Overall study results and limits: The study's VDJdb matching favored anti-spike CD8 responses and missed private and CD4 specificities.

The TCR originated in an adult who was a healthcare worker with PCR-confirmed SARS-CoV-2 infection or an uninfected control (not recorded which). Sequencing was carried out using whole blood. This chain connects TRBV10-1 to TRBJ2-1; 10 bases are a match to TRBD2. The CDR3 reads CASSADPAGGYYNEQFF. The DNA of the CDR3 is TGCGCCAGCAGCGCCGACCCAGCGGGGGGGTATTACAATGAGCAGTTCTTC.